This T cell receptor (beta chain) was retrieved from a study of shared clonotypes between healthy human individuals (dated by TCRdb to the early 2020s). For the wider study: A few men and a couple of women, aged 18 to 49 years, made up the cohort. For each donor, three plates each were used for CD4 naive and CD4 memory, two plates were used for CD8 naive, and one plate was used for CD8 memory. Blood TCR repertoires of about five healthy adults were deeply sequenced to estimate repertoire size and the extent of clonotype sharing between individuals. Different laboratories and diverse techniques were used to prepare libraries and sequence TCR repertoires, to increase sequencing depth and limit assay-specific biases. Between about 0.85 and 10 billion PBMCs per donor were obtained by leukapheresis. Overall study outcomes, separate from this receptor: Clonotypes shared by all four sorted-subset donors showed higher generation probabilities than non-shared clonotypes. Because the study included only a small number of donors, the genetic and exposure-history diversity represented was limited. Sampling was restricted to blood, and TCR repertoires in tissues likely differ from the TCR repertoires found in blood. Naive subsets generally had larger estimated clonotype richness than memory subsets did. Rarefaction of sorted-subset datasets indicated incomplete sequencing despite the large sequencing depth. About 5% of naive CD4, around 4% of naive CD8, roughly 2.4% of memory CD4, and 0.4% of memory CD8 clonotypes were shared across several donors. Pairwise subsampling indicated that sequencing depth was expected to affect the degree of clonotype sharing among donors.

Points on this clone: Its cognate antigen has yet to be identified. Base qualities were left out, and no much larger clone turns up one base away.

Using the deep immunoSEQ assay, TCR CDR3 regions were amplified from genomic DNA by multiplex PCR. Extracted genomic DNA from each cell subset was distributed evenly across all wells of several immunoSEQ 96-well plates, and each plate was treated as a replicate. For sorted subsets, each replicate PCR was loaded with 150 to 250 ng genomic DNA, equivalent to about 30,000 T cell genomes. Purified libraries were measured with a Qubit 3.0 fluorometer, size-checked on a Bioanalyzer 2100, and measured again with the KAPA Library Quantification kit. A separate single-read 150-cycle Illumina NextSeq 550 flow cell was used to sequence each immunoSEQ 96-well plate. The original methods were these. Because the immunoSEQ output included only junctional sequences and no quality scores, the filtering could not be the same as the filtering used for full-length reads. Sequences were annotated with PyIR, a Python wrapper for IgBLAST v1.9, and V/J genes and CDR3 were assigned using IMGT germline references. Reads with weak V/J assignments (E-value above 1e-6), missing CDR3, stop codons, out-of-frame junctions, or ambiguous translated residues were removed. V3J clonotypes were defined as sequences sharing the same inferred V gene, J gene, and CDR3 amino acid sequence. The percentage overlap between two repertoires was calculated by dividing the number of shared unique clonotypes by the size of the smaller repertoire. Richness of each repertoire was evaluated using RTK rarefaction, the Chao1 estimator, and Recon v2.1 estimates of unobserved clonotypes. For all TCRbeta clonotypes obtained by the gDNA method from several donors, generation probabilities were computed with OLGA. TCRdb mirrors the immuneACCESS table, restricted to in-frame sequences. Some clones are absent from its copies; in checked studies, under half trace to an unresolved V gene, and the reason for the others is unknown. V and J calls plus clone size are reproduced from that table; the DNA served to infer D and trimming. The sample contains 1.6 million or so clones, around 98.5% of them found a single time. Over 0.3% of the sample is taken by the ten largest.

Donors were healthy HIV-negative adults with no recently reported acute infections or vaccinations. Only Caucasian adults living in Nashville, Tennessee, USA were represented among the donors. CD4+ T cells were enriched by magnetic negative selection, after which naive cells were positively selected on CD45RA and the negative fraction was taken as the memory subset. Blood was obtained by leukapheresis, after which PBMCs were separated by Ficoll-Histopaque density gradient centrifugation and cryopreserved in liquid nitrogen vapor phase. Analytical flow cytometry was used to check the purity and quantity of every magnetically sorted T cell population. From each sorted fraction, genomic DNA was isolated and quantified by UV absorbance on a Nanodrop 2000c. Based on the germline V gene, the CDR1 and CDR2 sequences are MDHEN and SYDVKM. Relative to germline, V is missing 3 bases and J is missing 6 bases, with 10 bases of the junction outside any gene match. The CDR3, cysteine through phenylalanine, is 16 amino acids long. The DNA shown is the 48-base CDR3, in frame from base 1.

This sequence originates from a man under 40 in good health. Sequenced: naive CD4+ T cells sorted from blood. Interpreted using the paper, the cell subset or site label stands for: CD45RA+ positively selected. The rearranged chain carries TRBV28 and TRBJ2-3; 9 central bases correspond to TRBD1. This receptor carries the CDR3 CASSFPAGQGLDTQYF. The DNA is TGTGCCAGCAGTTTTCCTGCGGGACAGGGCCTGGATACGCAGTATTTT.